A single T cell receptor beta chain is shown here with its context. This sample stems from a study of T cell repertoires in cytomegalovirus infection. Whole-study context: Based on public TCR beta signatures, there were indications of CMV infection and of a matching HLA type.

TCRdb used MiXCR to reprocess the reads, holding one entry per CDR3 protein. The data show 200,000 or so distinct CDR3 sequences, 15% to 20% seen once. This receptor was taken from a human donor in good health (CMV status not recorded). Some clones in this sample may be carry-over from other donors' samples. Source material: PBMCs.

The CDR3 sequence is CSDFRGIDQRAFF. CDR3 DNA: TGCAGTGATTTTAGAGGGATCGACCAACGAGCTTTCTTT. This sequence joins TRBV29-1 and TRBJ1-1; unclear D gene. Germline lookup yields CDR1 SQVTM and CDR2 ANQGSEA. The CDR3 runs 13 residues.